Each of the 26 T cell receptor beta chains below was sequenced from the same sample in a study of early T cells in non-severe SARS-CoV-2 infection. TCRdb analysed the 5' RACE reads with MiXCR anew, one entry per CDR3 protein. The sample includes 20,000 or so distinct CDR3 sequences, 5% to 6% seen only once; the top ten take roughly 15%. The sequencing here drew on whole blood, taken at baseline. The receptors come from an adult who was a healthcare worker with PCR-confirmed SARS-CoV-2 infection or an uninfected control (not recorded which).

This clonotype has a count of ten or more. The J gene is TRBJ2-1, the V gene TRBV4-3, with unresolved D. Between the trimmed V and J ends, which lost 0 bases and 7 bases, there was a span of 4 bases. The CDR3 consists of 12 residues. Germline CDR1 reads LGHNA; CDR2 reads YSLEER. In DNA, the CDR3 is TGCGCCAGCAGCCAAGACAAAAATGAGCAGTTCTTC. This sequence encodes CASSQDKNEQFF.

This clonotype showed up just a few times. CDR3 loop: CASSPDELGAFF. CDR3 DNA sequence: TGTGCCAGCTCACCCGACGAACTCGGAGCTTTCTTT. The V gene is TRBV18, the J gene TRBJ1-1; D gene uncertain. CDR1 and CDR2 from the germline V gene are KGHSH and LQKENI. V was clipped by 3 bases and J by 10 bases, with 12 bases between them. This CDR3 contains 12 residues.

This clonotype was counted a few times. The chain couples TRBV19 to TRBJ2-3; 11 nucleotides match TRBD2. In germline, CDR1 is LNHDA, CDR2 SQIVND (reference sequence). V was clipped by 6 bases and J by 8 bases; unmatched bases: 10. The CDR3 covers 15 residues. CDR3 region: CASRNSGGARSTQYF. As DNA, the CDR3 is TGTGCCAGTAGGAATAGCGGGGGGGCTCGGAGTACGCAGTATTTT.

The CDR3 coding sequence is TGTGCCAGCAGCTGGGCAGGGGGGGGTCAGCCCCAGCATTTT. This encodes CASSWAGGGQPQHF. The V and J genes are TRBV11-2 and TRBJ1-5; 7 bases are shared with TRBD1. The CDR3 contains 14 residues. The V gene end was trimmed by 4 bases and the J gene end by 6 bases; junction bases not matched to a gene: 6. Germline lookup yields CDR1 SGHAT and CDR2 FQNNGV.

This clonotype showed up just a few times. The chain joins TRBV29-1 to TRBJ2-5, with TRBD2 identical over 9 bases. The junction had 9 bases not matched to a gene; V was cut back by 1 base and J by 3 bases. Germline assignment: CDR1 SQVTM and CDR2 ANQGSEA. The CDR3 length is 16 residues. The chain's CDR3 is CSVEGGPIAGEETQYF. CDR3 DNA sequence: TGCAGCGTTGAAGGGGGCCCGATAGCGGGGGAAGAGACCCAGTACTTC.

Concerning this clonotype itself: A far bigger clonotype differs at one base, so this is likely a read error. The J gene is TRBJ2-7, the V gene TRBV3-1; no clear D gene. V lost 0 bases and J lost 0, with 3 bases in between. Germline V gene data show CDR1 as LGHDT and CDR2 as YNNKEL (reference sequence). This CDR3 is built from 13 residues. CDR3 in DNA: TGTGCCAGCAGCCAAGAGAACTCCTACGAGCAGTACTTC. This sequence encodes CASSQENSYEQYF.

The sample holds many counts of this clonotype. The chain combines TRBV9 with TRBJ1-2; possibly TRBD1 for D (5 bases). The CDR3 is 15 amino acids. V was pared by 3 bases and J by 4 bases, with 16 bases between. Germline CDR1 and CDR2: SGDLS and YYNGEE. In DNA, the CDR3 is TGTGCCAGCAGCGAAGCTGTCGGGACGGTCTATGGCTACACCTTC. Its protein product is CASSEAVGTVYGYTF.

There are many counts of this clonotype. This chain links TRBV5-6 with TRBJ2-7; 8 bases line up with TRBD1. Germline V lookup: CDR1 SGHDT, CDR2 YYEEEE. The junction had 8 bases not matched to a gene; V was cut back by 2 bases and J by 1 base. This CDR3 contains 16 residues. The CDR3 here is CASSFGQGAYSYEQYF. DNA for the CDR3: TGTGCCAGCAGCTTCGGCCAGGGGGCTTATTCCTACGAGCAGTACTTC.

This clonotype has a handful of counts. The chain recombines TRBV30 with TRBJ2-3; no reliable D call. There are 13 residues in the CDR3. From germline, CDR1 is GTSNPN and CDR2 SVGIG (reference sequence). V lost 0 bases and J 6 bases, leaving 10 bases between the germline ends. The CDR3 protein is CAWSVRRQDTQYF. The CDR3 DNA reads as TGTGCCTGGAGTGTACGGCGGCAGGATACGCAGTATTTT.

This clonotype showed up many times. This chain links TRBV7-2 with TRBJ1-6; D perhaps matches TRBD1 (6 bases). From germline, CDR1 is SGHTA and CDR2 FQGNSA. The CDR3 runs 16 residues. The V end was cut by 2 bases, the J end by 5 bases, with 13 bases between. CDR3 bases: TGTGCCAGCAGCTTATATTGGGGGGCGGATAATTCACCCCTCCACTTT. Amino acid sequence: CASSLYWGADNSPLHF.

The chain links TRBV11-2 to TRBJ2-3; D is perhaps TRBD2 (5 bases). V shed 1 base and J shed 8 bases, with 13 bases lying between them. From germline, CDR1 is SGHAT and CDR2 FQNNGV. The CDR3 has 14 amino acids. The CDR3 is CASSLASLASTQYF. CDR3 sequence (DNA): TGTGCCAGCAGCTTAGCTTCTCTAGCTTCTACGCAGTATTTT.

For this clonotype: A much larger clone lies one base from this, so it may be a read error. The chain combines TRBV30 with TRBJ1-2; D call uncertain. The CDR3 has 12 amino acids. Germline lookup yields CDR1 GTSNPN and CDR2 SVGIG (reference sequence). V lost 3 bases and J lost 4, with 9 bases in between. The CDR3 DNA reads as TGTGCCTGGAGCTCAGTTTCCTATGGCTACACCTTC. It encodes CAWSSVSYGYTF.

This clonotype was recorded a few times. The chain has TRBV6-5 and TRBJ2-2; possibly TRBD1 or TRBD2 for D (5 bases each). V was shortened by 4 bases and J by 10 bases, with 13 bases between the two germline ends. Per germline, CDR1 MNHEY and CDR2 SVGAGI. The CDR3 spans 13 residues. The CDR3 region is CASSFFSGAELFF. CDR3 bases: TGTGCCAGCAGTTTCTTCTCCGGGGCGGAGCTGTTTTTT.

V and J are TRBV9 and TRBJ1-6, with 8 positions matching TRBD1. This CDR3 is 15 amino acids long. The junction had 5 bases not matched to a gene; V was cut back by 3 bases and J by 6 bases. CDR1 and CDR2 (germline): SGDLS, YYNGEE. DNA for the CDR3: TGTGCCAGCAGCGCGGACAGGGCTGGTAATTCACCCCTCCACTTT. It translates to CASSADRAGNSPLHF.

This clonotype is labeled as medium-sized. The chain carries TRBV7-9 and TRBJ2-1; 12 bases are shared with TRBD2. Germline assignment: CDR1 SEHNR and CDR2 FQNEAQ (reference sequence). The CDR3 extends over 19 amino acids. Trimming at V came to 0 bases and at J to 2 bases, leaving 8 bases not matched to a gene. CDR3 amino acids: CASSLATSGGHLTYNEQFF. The CDR3 DNA reads TGTGCCAGCAGCTTAGCGACTAGCGGGGGACACCTTACCTACAATGAGCAGTTCTTC.

The table lists this clonotype with many counts. The chain has TRBV18 and TRBJ2-7; TRBD2 aligns across 10 bases. There are 15 residues in the CDR3. The V gene end was trimmed by 3 bases and the J gene end by 4 bases; junction bases not matched to a gene: 6. Germline V lookup: CDR1 KGHSH, CDR2 LQKENI. The CDR3 here is CASSPLLAGEYEQYF. The CDR3 coding sequence is TGTGCCAGCTCACCCTTGCTAGCGGGGGAGTACGAGCAGTACTTC.

V gene TRBV7-9 combines with J gene TRBJ2-7, with a weak D call TRBD1 (6 bases). This CDR3 comprises 13 residues. The V gene lost 5 bases and the J gene lost 2 bases, with 10 bases spanning the gap. Germline V gives CDR1 SEHNR, CDR2 FQNEAQ (reference sequence). CDR3 region: CASSPWGPYEQYF. CDR3 DNA sequence: TGTGCCAGCAGCCCCTGGGGGCCCTACGAGCAGTACTTC.

The table lists this clonotype with a few counts. The chain couples TRBV18 to TRBJ2-7; weak D call: TRBD2 (5 bases). Deletions cut 1 base from V and 0 bases from J, with 10 bases between. Germline V gene lookup returns CDR1 KGHSH and CDR2 LQKENI. CDR3 size: 15 residues. The CDR3 spells CASSPLRATSYEQYF. In DNA form, the CDR3 reads TGTGCCAGCTCACCACTGAGGGCGACCTCCTACGAGCAGTACTTC. Complete variable domain (other parts from reference TRBV18 and TRBJ2-7): NAGVMQNPRHLVRRRGQEARLRCSPMKGHSHVYWYRQLPEEGLKFMVYLQKENIIDESGMPKERFSAEFPKEGPSILRIQQVVRGDSAAYFCASSPLRATSYEQYFGPGTRLTVT.

The CDR3 region is CSAPGQGEDTQYF. In DNA, the CDR3 is TGCAGTGCTCCGGGACAGGGTGAAGATACGCAGTATTTT. The chain joins TRBV20-1 to TRBJ2-3; 9 bases are a match to TRBD1. The V gene's germline CDR1 is DFQATT and CDR2 SNEGSKA (reference sequence). This CDR3 comprises 13 residues. With 5 bases clipped from V and 5 bases from J, the junction kept 5 bases outside the gene matches.

In this sample, this clonotype turned up a few times. This chain links TRBV10-2 with TRBJ2-2; D perhaps matches TRBD1 (7 bases). The CDR3 is made up of 16 amino acids. V lost 5 bases and J lost 1, with 14 bases in between. Germline assignment: CDR1 WSHSY and CDR2 SAAADI. The CDR3 is CASSSQGGVNTGELFF. The DNA for the CDR3 is TGCGCCAGCAGTTCTCAGGGGGGTGTGAACACCGGGGAGCTGTTTTTT.

This clonotype showed up many times. The chain carries TRBV12-3 or TRBV12-4 and TRBJ1-4; TRBD1 might be the D (5 bases). V was trimmed by 5 bases and J by 7 bases, leaving 17 bases between them. The CDR3 length is 15 residues. CDR3 sequence reads: CASSPRRGRGEKLFF. In nucleotides, the CDR3 is TGTGCCAGCAGTCCCCGGCGGGGACGAGGTGAAAAACTGTTTTTT.

This clonotype was detected a few times. This chain joins TRBV29-1 and TRBJ2-1; possibly TRBD1 for D (6 bases). The V and J ends lost 3 bases and 4 bases respectively, with 10 bases between them. Germline V gene data show CDR1 as SQVTM and CDR2 as ANQGSEA. The CDR3 is 13 residues long. The CDR3 DNA sequence: TGCAGCGTTGAGTCAGGACAGTACAATGAGCAGTTCTTC. Amino acid sequence: CSVESGQYNEQFF.

This clonotype has only a few counts. The chain employs TRBV18 and TRBJ2-7, with 7 bases identical to TRBD2. Germline CDR1 KGHSH, CDR2 LQKENI. With 2 bases clipped from V and 3 bases from J, the junction kept 4 bases outside the gene matches. The CDR3 is made up of 14 amino acids. CDR3 region: CASSPSLADYEQYF. DNA of the CDR3: TGTGCCAGCTCACCAAGTCTAGCGGACTACGAGCAGTACTTC.

Only a few counts were recorded for this clonotype. The junction departs from germline at one end; a sequencing error may be responsible. The genes are TRBV20-1 and TRBJ2-6; 8 nucleotides agree with TRBD1. Per the germline V gene, CDR1 is DFQATT and CDR2 is SNEGSKA (reference sequence). The CDR3 runs 16 residues. The CDR3 DNA sequence: TGCAGTGCAAGAGGACAGGGAGACTCTGGGGCCAACGTCCTGACTTTC. This codes for CSARGQGDSGANVLTF.

This clonotype has a handful of counts. This chain joins TRBV12-3 or TRBV12-4 and TRBJ2-5; perhaps TRBD1 as D (6 bases). The CDR3 runs to 13 residues. Trimming removed 7 bases from V and 6 bases from J, with 15 bases in between. CDR3 amino acids: CASKRGGEKTQYF. DNA of the CDR3: TGTGCCAGCAAGCGAGGGGGAGAGAAGACCCAGTACTTC.

V gene TRBV4-2 combines with J gene TRBJ1-3; D is undetermined. V was pared by 0 bases and J by 4 bases, with 4 bases between. From germline, CDR1 is LGHNA and CDR2 YNFKEQ. There are 13 residues in the CDR3. The CDR3 region is CASSQEEGNTIYF. CDR3 sequence (DNA): TGTGCCAGCAGCCAAGAGGAAGGAAACACCATATATTTT.